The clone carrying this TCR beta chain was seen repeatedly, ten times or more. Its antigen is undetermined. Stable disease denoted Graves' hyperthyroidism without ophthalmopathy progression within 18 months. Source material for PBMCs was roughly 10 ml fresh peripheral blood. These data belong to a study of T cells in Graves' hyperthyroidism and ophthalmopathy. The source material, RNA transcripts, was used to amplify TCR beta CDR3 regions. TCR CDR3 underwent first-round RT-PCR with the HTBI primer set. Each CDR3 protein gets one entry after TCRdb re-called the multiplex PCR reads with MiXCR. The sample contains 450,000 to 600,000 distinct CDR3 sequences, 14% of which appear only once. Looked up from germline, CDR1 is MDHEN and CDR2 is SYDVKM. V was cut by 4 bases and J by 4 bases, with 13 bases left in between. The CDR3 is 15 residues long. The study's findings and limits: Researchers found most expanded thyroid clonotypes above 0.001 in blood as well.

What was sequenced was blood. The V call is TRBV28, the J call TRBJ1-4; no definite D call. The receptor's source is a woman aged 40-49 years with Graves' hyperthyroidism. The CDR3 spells CASSSGWTDNEKLFF. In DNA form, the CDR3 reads TGTGCCAGCAGTTCCGGGTGGACGGATAATGAAAAACTGTTTTTT.